The clone carrying this T cell receptor (beta chain) was picked up a small number of times. Trimming took 2 bases from V and 10 from J, leaving 14 bases between them. The germline V gene has CDR1 MNHEY and CDR2 SMNVEV (reference sequence). The CDR3 totals 13 residues. This entry belongs to a study of blood T cell repertoires in COVID-19. Original handling: For nucleated cells, counts were estimated from reference gene primer amplification. The table came from immunoSEQ multiplex PCR; TCRdb's copy has only in-frame clones and leaves some out. D and trimming come from the DNA, and the V and J calls and clone size come from that table. This table has about 220,000 clones, 82% appearing once.

Source material: peripheral blood. The receptor comes from a woman aged 80 or older with acute or convalescent COVID-19. This chain joins TRBV27 and TRBJ1-1, with D tentatively TRBD1 (5 bases). CDR3 nucleotide sequence: TGTGCCAGCAGTTTAGGGCGGGACTTAGGAGCTTTCTTT. This codes for CASSLGRDLGAFF.